One T cell receptor beta chain is described in this entry. The data are from a study of PD-1 blockade in classical Hodgkin lymphoma. This table comes from immunoSEQ multiplex PCR, and its TCRdb copy is limited to in-frame clones, with some not included. The sample shows approximately 20,000 clones, 75% to 90% of them seen only once. The time point here: cycle 4 day 1 (C4D1), after five to seven weeks of nivolumab. The patients all showed relapse after autologous stem cell transplantation, while their brentuximab vedotin exposure varied. The authors purified CD4+ T cells from thawed PBMCs by magnetic negative selection. CDR1 and CDR2 (germline): SGHVS, FNYEAQ. The CDR3 covers 16 residues. With 5 bases clipped from V and 2 bases from J, the junction kept 5 bases outside the gene matches.

The sequences come from CD4+ T cells from blood, collected before the fourth cycle of nivolumab. The receptor's source is a human donor with classical Hodgkin lymphoma. The genes are TRBV7-6 and TRBJ1-6; the match to TRBD1 covers 8 bases. The CDR3 DNA follows: TGTGCCAGCAGCCTCCGGACAGGGACCTATAATTCACCCCTCCACTTT. Its protein product is CASSLRTGTYNSPLHF.